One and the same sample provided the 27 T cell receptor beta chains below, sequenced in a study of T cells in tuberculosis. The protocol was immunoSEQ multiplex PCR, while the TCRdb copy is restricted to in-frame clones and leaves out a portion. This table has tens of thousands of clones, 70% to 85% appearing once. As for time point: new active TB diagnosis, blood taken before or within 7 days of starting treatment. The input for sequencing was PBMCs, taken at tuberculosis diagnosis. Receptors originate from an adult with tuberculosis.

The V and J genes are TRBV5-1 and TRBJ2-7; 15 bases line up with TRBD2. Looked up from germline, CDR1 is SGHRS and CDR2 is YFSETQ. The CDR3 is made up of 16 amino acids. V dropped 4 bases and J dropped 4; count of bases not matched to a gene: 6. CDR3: CASSRTSGGAWYEQYF. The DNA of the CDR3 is TGCGCCAGCAGCCGGACTAGCGGGGGGGCCTGGTACGAGCAGTACTTC.

This CDR3 reads CAISASSAGSNEKLFF. The CDR3 DNA reads TGTGCCATCAGTGCGTCCAGTGCGGGATCGAATGAAAAACTGTTTTTT. V and J are TRBV10-3 and TRBJ1-4; D is ambiguous. Trimming cost V 4 bases and J 5 bases, with 17 bases left between them. The CDR3 runs to 16 residues. Per germline, CDR1 ENHRY and CDR2 SYGVKD.

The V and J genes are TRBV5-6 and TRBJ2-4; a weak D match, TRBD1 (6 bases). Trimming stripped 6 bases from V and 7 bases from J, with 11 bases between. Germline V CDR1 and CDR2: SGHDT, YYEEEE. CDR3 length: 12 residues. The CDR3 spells CASTSRGNIQYF. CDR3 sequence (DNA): TGTGCCAGCACCTCGAGGGGGAACATTCAGTACTTC.

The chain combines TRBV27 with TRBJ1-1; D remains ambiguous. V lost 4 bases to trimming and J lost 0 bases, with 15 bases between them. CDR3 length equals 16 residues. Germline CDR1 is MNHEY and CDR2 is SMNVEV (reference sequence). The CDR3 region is CASSYLPTQMNTEAFF. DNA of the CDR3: TGTGCCAGCAGTTATCTACCGACACAAATGAACACTGAAGCTTTCTTT.

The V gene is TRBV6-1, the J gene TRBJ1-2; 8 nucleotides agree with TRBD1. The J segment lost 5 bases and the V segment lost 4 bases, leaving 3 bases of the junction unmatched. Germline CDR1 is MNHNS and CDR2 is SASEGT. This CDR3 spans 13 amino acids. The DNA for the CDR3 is TGTGCCAGCAGTGGCAGGGGGCCGTATGGCTACACCTTC. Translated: CASSGRGPYGYTF.

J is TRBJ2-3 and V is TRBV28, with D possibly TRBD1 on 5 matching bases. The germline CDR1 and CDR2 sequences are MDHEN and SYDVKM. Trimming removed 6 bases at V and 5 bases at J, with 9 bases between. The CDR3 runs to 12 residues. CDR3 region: CASRRGIDTQYF. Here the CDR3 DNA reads TGTGCCAGCAGAAGGGGTATAGATACGCAGTATTTT.

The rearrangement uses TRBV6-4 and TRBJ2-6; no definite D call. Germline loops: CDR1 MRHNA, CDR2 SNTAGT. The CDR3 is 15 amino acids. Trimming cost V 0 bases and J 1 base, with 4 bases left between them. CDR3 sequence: CASSDSQSGANVLTF. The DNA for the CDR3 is TGTGCCAGCAGTGACTCACAATCTGGGGCCAACGTCCTGACTTTC.

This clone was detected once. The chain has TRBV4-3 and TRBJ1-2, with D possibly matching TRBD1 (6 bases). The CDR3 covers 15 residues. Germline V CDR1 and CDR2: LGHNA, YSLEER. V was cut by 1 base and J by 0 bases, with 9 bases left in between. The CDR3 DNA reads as TGCGCCAGCAGCCAAGTTAGACAGGCTAACTATGGCTACACCTTC. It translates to CASSQVRQANYGYTF.

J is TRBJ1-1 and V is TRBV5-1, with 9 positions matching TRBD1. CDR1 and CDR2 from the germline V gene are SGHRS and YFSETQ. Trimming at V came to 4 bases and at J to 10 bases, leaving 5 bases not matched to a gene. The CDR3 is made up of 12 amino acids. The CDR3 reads CASSDDRGVAFF. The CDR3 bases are TGCGCCAGCAGCGACGACAGGGGGGTAGCTTTCTTT.

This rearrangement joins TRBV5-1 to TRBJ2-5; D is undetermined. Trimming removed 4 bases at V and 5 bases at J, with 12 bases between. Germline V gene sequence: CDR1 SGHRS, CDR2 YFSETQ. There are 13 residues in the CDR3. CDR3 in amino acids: CASSPAPRETQYF. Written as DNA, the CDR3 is TGCGCCAGCAGCCCAGCTCCTAGGGAGACCCAGTACTTC. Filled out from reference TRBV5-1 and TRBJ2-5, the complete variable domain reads KAGVTQTPRYLIKTRGQQVTLSCSPISGHRSVSWYQQTPGQGLQFLFEYFSETQRNKGNFPGRFSGRQFSNSRSEMNVSTLELGDSALYLCASSPAPRETQYFGPGTRLLVL.

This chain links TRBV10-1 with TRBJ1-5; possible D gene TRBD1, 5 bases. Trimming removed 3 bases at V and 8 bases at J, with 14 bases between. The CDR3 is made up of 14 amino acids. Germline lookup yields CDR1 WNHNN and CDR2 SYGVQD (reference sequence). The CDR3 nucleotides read TGCGCCAGCAGTGACGGGGGAAGTGATGAGCCCCAGCATTTT. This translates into CASSDGGSDEPQHF.

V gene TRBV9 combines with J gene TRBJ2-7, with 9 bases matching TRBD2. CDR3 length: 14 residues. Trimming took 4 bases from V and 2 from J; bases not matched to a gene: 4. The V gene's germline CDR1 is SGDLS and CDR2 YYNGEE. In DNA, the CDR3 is TGTGCCAGCAGCCCCAGCGGGGGGACCTACGAGCAGTACTTC. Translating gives CASSPSGGTYEQYF.

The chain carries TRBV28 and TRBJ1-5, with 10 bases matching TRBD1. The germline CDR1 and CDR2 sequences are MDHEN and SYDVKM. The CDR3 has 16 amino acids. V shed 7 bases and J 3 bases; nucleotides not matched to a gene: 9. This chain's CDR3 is CASTLATGGHNQPQHF. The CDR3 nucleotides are TGTGCCAGCACCCTGGCGACAGGGGGCCACAATCAGCCCCAGCATTTT.

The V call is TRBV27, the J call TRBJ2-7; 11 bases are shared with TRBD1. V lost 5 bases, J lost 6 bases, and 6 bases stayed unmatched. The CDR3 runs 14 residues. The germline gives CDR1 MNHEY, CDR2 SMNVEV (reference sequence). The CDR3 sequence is CASSVGDRGSEQYF. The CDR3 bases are TGTGCCAGCAGTGTAGGGGACAGGGGGTCCGAGCAGTACTTC.

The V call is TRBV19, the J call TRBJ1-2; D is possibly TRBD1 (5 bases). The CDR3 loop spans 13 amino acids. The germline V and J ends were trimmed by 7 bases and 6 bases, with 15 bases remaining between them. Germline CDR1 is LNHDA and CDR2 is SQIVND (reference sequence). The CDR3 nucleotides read TGTGCCAGTACTTTACGGCCCAGGGATGGCTACACCTTC. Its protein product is CASTLRPRDGYTF.

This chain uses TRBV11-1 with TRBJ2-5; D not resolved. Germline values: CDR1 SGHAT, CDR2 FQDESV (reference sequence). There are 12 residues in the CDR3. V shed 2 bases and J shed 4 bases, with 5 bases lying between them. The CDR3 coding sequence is TGTGCCAGCAGCTTACACGGAGAGACCCAGTACTTC. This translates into CASSLHGETQYF. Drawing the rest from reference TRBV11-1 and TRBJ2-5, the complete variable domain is EAEVAQSPRYKITEKSQAVAFWCDPISGHATLYWYRQILGQGPELLVQFQDESVVDDSQLPKDRFSAERLKGVDSTLKIQPAELGDSAMYLCASSLHGETQYFGPGTRLLVL.

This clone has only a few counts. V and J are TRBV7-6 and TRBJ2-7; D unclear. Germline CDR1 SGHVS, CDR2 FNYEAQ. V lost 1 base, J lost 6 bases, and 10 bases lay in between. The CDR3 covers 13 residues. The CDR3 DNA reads TGTGCCAGCAGCTTAGTGGTGGAGTCCGAGCAGTACTTC. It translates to CASSLVVESEQYF.

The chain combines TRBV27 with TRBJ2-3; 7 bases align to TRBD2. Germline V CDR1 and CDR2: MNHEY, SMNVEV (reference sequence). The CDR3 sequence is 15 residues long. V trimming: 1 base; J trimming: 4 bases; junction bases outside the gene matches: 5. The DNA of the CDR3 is TGTGCCAGCAGTTTATTGCCGGGAGGCGCAGATACGCAGTATTTT. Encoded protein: CASSLLPGGADTQYF.

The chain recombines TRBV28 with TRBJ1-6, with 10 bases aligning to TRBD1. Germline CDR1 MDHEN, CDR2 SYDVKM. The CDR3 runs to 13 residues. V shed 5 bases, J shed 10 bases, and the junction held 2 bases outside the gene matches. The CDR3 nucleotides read TGTGCCAGCAGTGGGGACAGGGGATCACCCCTCCACTTT. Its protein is CASSGDRGSPLHF.

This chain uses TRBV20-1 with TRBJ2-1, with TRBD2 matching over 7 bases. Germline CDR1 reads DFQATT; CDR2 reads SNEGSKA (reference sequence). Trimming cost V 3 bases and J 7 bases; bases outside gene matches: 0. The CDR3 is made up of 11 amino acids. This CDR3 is CSARGGNEQFF. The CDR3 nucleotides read TGCAGTGCTAGGGGGGGGAATGAGCAGTTCTTC.

Here the CDR3 DNA reads TGTGCTAGTGGTTTCGGGGACACGGCGAACACTGAAGCTTTCTTT. Protein: CASGFGDTANTEAFF. The rearrangement uses TRBV12-5 and TRBJ1-1; tentatively, D is TRBD1 (6 bases). The CDR3 runs 15 residues. Trimming took off 3 bases at V and 1 base at J, with 12 bases between the two ends. Germline V gene sequence: CDR1 LGHNT, CDR2 FRNRAP. The whole variable domain, remainder taken from reference TRBV12-5 and TRBJ1-1, is DARVTQTPRHKVTEMGQEVTMRCQPILGHNTVFWYRQTMMQGLELLAYFRNRAPLDDSGMPKDRFSAEMPDATLATLKIQPSEPRDSAVYFCASGFGDTANTEAFFGQGTRLTVV.

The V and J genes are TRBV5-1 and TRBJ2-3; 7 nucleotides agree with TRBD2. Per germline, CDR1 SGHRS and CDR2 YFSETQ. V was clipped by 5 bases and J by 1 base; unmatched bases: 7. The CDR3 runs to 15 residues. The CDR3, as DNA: TGCGCCAGCAGACTAGAAACTAGCGGCACAGATACGCAGTATTTT. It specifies CASRLETSGTDTQYF.

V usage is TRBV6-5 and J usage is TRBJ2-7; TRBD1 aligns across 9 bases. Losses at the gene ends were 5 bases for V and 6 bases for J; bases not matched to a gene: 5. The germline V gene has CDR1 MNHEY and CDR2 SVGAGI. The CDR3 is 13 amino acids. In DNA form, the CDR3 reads TGTGCCAGCAGTCTGACAGGGGGAGGCGAGCAGTACTTC. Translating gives CASSLTGGGEQYF.

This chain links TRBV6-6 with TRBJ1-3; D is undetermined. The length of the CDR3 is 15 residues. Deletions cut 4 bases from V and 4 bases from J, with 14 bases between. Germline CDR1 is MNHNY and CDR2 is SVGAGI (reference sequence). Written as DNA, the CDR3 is TGTGCCAGCAGTTCTGACCGGTTCGGGGGAAACACCATATATTTT. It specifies CASSSDRFGGNTIYF.

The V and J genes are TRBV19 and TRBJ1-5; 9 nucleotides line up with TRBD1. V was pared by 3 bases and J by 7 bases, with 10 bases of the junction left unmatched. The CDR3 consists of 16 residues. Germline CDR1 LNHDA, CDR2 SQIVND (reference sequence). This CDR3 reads CASSIPGQGPQQPQHF. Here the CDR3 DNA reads TGTGCCAGTAGTATCCCGGGACAGGGACCGCAACAGCCCCAGCATTTT. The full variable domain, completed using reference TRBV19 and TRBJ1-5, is DGGITQSPKYLFRKEGQNVTLSCEQNLNHDAMYWYRQDPGQGLRLIYYSQIVNDFQKGDIAEGYSVSREKKESFPLTVTSAQKNPTAFYLCASSIPGQGPQQPQHFGDGTRLSIL.

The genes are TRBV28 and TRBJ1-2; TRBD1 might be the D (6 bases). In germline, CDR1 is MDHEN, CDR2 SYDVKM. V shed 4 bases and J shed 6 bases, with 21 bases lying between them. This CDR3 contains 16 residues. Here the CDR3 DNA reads TGTGCCAGCAGTTCATCAGGGGACCCCCTGGGTGATGGCTACACCTTC. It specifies CASSSSGDPLGDGYTF.

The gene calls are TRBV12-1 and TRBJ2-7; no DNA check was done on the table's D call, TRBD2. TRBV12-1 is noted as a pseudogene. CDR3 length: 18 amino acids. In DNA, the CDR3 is TGTGCCAGCAGCTTTCCCCCCAGGACTAGCGGGGAATCCTACGAGCAGTACTTC. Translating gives CASSFPPRTSGESYEQYF.